A selection of T cell receptor beta chains follows, all from one sample in a study of shared clonotypes between healthy human individuals. TCRdb's copy holds only in-frame clones and misses some; the assay was immunoSEQ multiplex PCR. The data contain hundreds of thousands of clones, around 72% of them singletons. The specimen was memory CD4+ T cells sorted from blood. The receptors here all came from a woman in her 30s in good health. The CDR3 runs from the conserved cysteine through the conserved F or W. D genes are given only for firm matches. A row's size may be missing; if present it is once, few, many or a size class.

>-|-|TRBJ1-1|TRBV14
CASSQEGGRHGRNTEAFF
TGTGCCAGCAGCCAAGAAGGTGGAAGGCACGGGCGGAACACTGAAGCTTTCTTT
>-|TRBD2|TRBJ2-3|TRBV2
CASSEAPTSGPTDTQYF
TGTGCCAGCAGTGAAGCGCCGACTAGCGGGCCGACAGATACGCAGTATTTT
>-|-|TRBJ2-6|TRBV18
CASSLSPSGANVLTF
TGTGCCAGCTCACTCTCCCCCTCTGGGGCCAACGTCCTGACTTTC
>-|-|TRBJ2-7|TRBV5-1
CASSLGDTAYEQYF
TGCGCCAGCAGCTTGGGGGACACCGCCTACGAGCAGTACTTC
>once|-|TRBJ2-7|TRBV9
CASSVGPGDEQYF
TGTGCCAGCAGCGTAGGTCCGGGGGACGAGCAGTACTTC
>-|TRBD1|TRBJ1-1|TRBV19
CASSIDLGTGEGTEAFF
TGTGCCAGTAGTATAGATCTTGGGACAGGGGAAGGCACTGAAGCTTTCTTT
>-|-|TRBJ2-3|TRBV2
CASSDQYTDTQYF
TGTGCCAGCAGTGACCAGTACACAGATACGCAGTATTTT
>-|-|TRBJ2-2|TRBV4-1
CASSHPMRNTGELFF
TGCGCCAGCAGCCACCCTATGCGGAACACCGGGGAGCTGTTTTTT
>-|TRBD1|TRBJ1-1|TRBV29-1
CSVEGGNRGLTEAFF
TGCAGCGTTGAAGGCGGAAACAGGGGGCTGACTGAAGCTTTCTTT
>-|TRBD1|TRBJ2-5|TRBV5-1
CASSSRGGSQETQYF
TGCGCCAGCAGCTCGAGAGGGGGCTCCCAAGAGACCCAGTACTTC
>-|-|TRBJ2-7|TRBV7-6
CASSLEGISYEQYF
TGTGCCAGCAGCTTAGAAGGGATCTCCTACGAGCAGTACTTC
>-|TRBD2|TRBJ2-7|TRBV9
CASSVGSSGGYEQYF
TGTGCCAGCAGCGTAGGGTCTAGCGGGGGCTACGAGCAGTACTTC
>-|TRBD2|TRBJ2-4|TRBV18
CASSKGLDDKNIQYF
TGTGCCAGCTCAAAGGGACTAGATGACAAAAACATTCAGTACTTC
>few|TRBD1|TRBJ2-4|TRBV6-6
CASSPGQGARNIQYF
TGTGCCAGCAGCCCGGGACAGGGGGCTCGGAACATTCAGTACTTC
>-|-|TRBJ1-2|TRBV5-5
CASSLQDTPYGYTF
TGTGCCAGCAGCTTGCAGGACACTCCCTATGGCTACACCTTC
>-|TRBD2|TRBJ2-5|TRBV28
CASGGGFLETQYF
TGTGCCAGCGGGGGAGGGTTTCTAGAGACCCAGTACTTC
>-|-|TRBJ1-4|TRBV15
CATSRDFRATNEKLFF
TGTGCCACCAGCAGAGATTTTCGGGCAACTAATGAAAAACTGTTTTTT
>-|TRBD2|TRBJ2-6|TRBV19
CATDSGTHSGANVLTF
TGTGCCACCGATAGCGGGACACACTCTGGGGCCAACGTCCTGACTTTC
>-|-|TRBJ1-1|TRBV20-1
CSAGKHQEAFF
TGCAGTGCTGGGAAACACCAAGAAGCTTTCTTT
>-|TRBD1|TRBJ1-2|TRBV6-1
CASRLTGGAYGYTF
TGTGCCAGCAGACTTACAGGGGGCGCGTATGGCTACACCTTC
>-|-|TRBJ2-7|TRBV14
CASSRQPAYEQYF
TGTGCCAGCAGTCGACAGCCCGCCTACGAGCAGTACTTC
>-|TRBD2|TRBJ2-7|TRBV27
CASSRSGVAGLYEQYF
TGTGCCAGCAGTCGGTCGGGGGTAGCGGGACTTTACGAGCAGTACTTC
>once|-|TRBJ2-1|TRBV27
CASSLSRRRDEQFF
TGTGCCAGCAGTTTGTCTCGGAGGAGGGATGAGCAGTTCTTC
>-|-|TRBJ2-7|TRBV4-2
CASSQAGVDEQYF
TGTGCCAGCAGCCAAGCGGGGGTCGACGAGCAGTACTTC
>-|TRBD1|TRBJ2-7|TRBV7-9
CASSLAGDRGYEQYF
TGTGCCAGCAGCCTGGCGGGGGACAGGGGATACGAGCAGTACTTC
>few|-|TRBJ2-7|TRBV7-2
CASSQQRDSYEQYF
TGTGCCAGCAGCCAACAAAGGGACTCCTACGAGCAGTACTTC
>-|-|TRBJ1-2|TRBV28
CASSFLGPYYGYTF
TGTGCCAGCAGTTTTTTGGGACCCTACTATGGCTACACCTTC
>-|-|TRBJ2-1|TRBV27
CASRELAGQDYEQFF
TGTGCCAGCAGGGAGCTAGCGGGACAGGACTATGAGCAGTTCTTC
>many|TRBD2|TRBJ2-7|TRBV11-3
CASSLGLAGTEFYEQYF
TGTGCCAGCAGCTTGGGGTTAGCGGGAACGGAATTCTACGAGCAGTACTTC
>few|-|TRBJ1-2|TRBV19
CASSNQGSGYTF
TGTGCCAGTAGTAACCAGGGTAGCGGCTACACCTTC
>-|TRBD1|TRBJ1-1|TRBV28
CASSSPGQGQRNTEAFF
TGTGCCAGCAGTTCCCCGGGACAGGGTCAGAGGAACACTGAAGCTTTCTTT
>-|TRBD1|TRBJ2-2|TRBV18
CASSPTGGAGELFF
TGTGCCAGCTCACCGACAGGGGGAGCCGGGGAACTGTTTTTT
>-|TRBD2|TRBJ2-1|TRBV28
CASSNHQTSGYNEQFF
TGTGCCAGCAGTAACCACCAGACTAGCGGATACAATGAGCAGTTCTTC
>-|TRBD2|TRBJ2-1|TRBV2
CASRTSVYNEQFF
TGTGCCAGCCGGACTAGCGTCTACAATGAGCAGTTCTTC
>-|TRBD2|TRBJ2-1|TRBV5-4
CASSFTSGGGSYNEQFF
TGTGCCAGCAGCTTCACTAGCGGGGGGGGCTCCTACAATGAGCAGTTCTTC
>-|-|TRBJ1-3|TRBV4-2
CASSQDRGFGNTIYF
TGTGCCAGCAGCCAAGATCGGGGATTTGGAAACACCATATATTTT
>-|-|TRBJ2-2|TRBV4-1
CASSQGLLALNTGELFF
TGCGCCAGCAGTCAAGGTCTTTTGGCCCTGAACACCGGGGAGCTGTTTTTT
>once|-|TRBJ2-5|TRBV4-2
CASSQAGTTQETQYF
TGTGCCAGCAGCCAAGCGGGGACCACCCAAGAGACCCAGTACTTC
>-|-|TRBJ2-7|TRBV6-5
CASSYSYSAHEQYF
TGTGCCAGCAGTTACTCGTACTCCGCCCACGAGCAGTACTTC
>-|TRBD1|TRBJ1-5|TRBV14
CAIEKGQGAISGNQPQHF
TGTGCTATAGAGAAGGGCCAGGGGGCGATTTCGGGCAATCAGCCCCAGCATTTT
>-|TRBD1|TRBJ1-4|TRBV7-9
CASSSPGQGDEKLFF
TGTGCCAGCAGCTCACCAGGACAGGGGGACGAAAAACTGTTTTTT
>-|TRBD2|TRBJ2-5|TRBV7-2
CASSPQRDGLETQYF
TGTGCCAGCAGCCCGCAGCGGGATGGATTAGAGACCCAGTACTTC
>-|-|TRBJ1-4|TRBV6-5
CASTWTANNEKLFF
TGTGCCAGCACTTGGACAGCTAATAATGAAAAACTGTTTTTT
>-|-|TRBJ1-2|TRBV30
CAWIKTSGYYGYTF
TGTGCCTGGATTAAAACCTCCGGGTACTATGGCTACACCTTC
>once|TRBD1|TRBJ2-3|TRBV7-3
CASSFGQGADTQYF
TGTGCCAGCAGCTTCGGACAGGGTGCAGATACGCAGTATTTT
>-|TRBD2|TRBJ2-3|TRBV19
CASGGLAGVSDTQYF
TGTGCCAGTGGGGGCCTAGCGGGAGTTTCGGATACGCAGTATTTT
>few|-|TRBJ2-3|TRBV6-5
CASSKDRGDTQYF
TGTGCCAGCAGTAAGGACCGCGGGGATACGCAGTATTTT
>-|TRBD1|TRBJ2-5|TRBV28
CASSSPGQGLLQYF
TGTGCCAGCAGTTCACCGGGACAGGGGCTCCTCCAGTACTTC
>-|-|TRBJ1-3|TRBV11-2
CASSFLGRGGLSGNTIYF
TGTGCCAGCAGCTTTCTTGGGAGGGGAGGTCTGAGTGGAAACACCATATATTTT
>-|-|TRBJ1-4|TRBV28
CASRVRRGGEKLFF
TGTGCCAGCAGAGTACGCAGGGGAGGCGAAAAACTGTTTTTT
>-|-|TRBJ2-3|TRBV4-1
CASRRGGLAIDTQYF
TGCGCCAGCAGGAGGGGGGGGCTAGCAATAGATACGCAGTATTTT
>-|TRBD1|TRBJ1-3|TRBV7-2
CASSQRGHGAFSGNTIYF
TGTGCCAGCAGCCAGAGGGGGCACGGAGCTTTTTCTGGAAACACCATATATTTT
>once|-|TRBJ2-1|TRBV4-1
CASSQVGSGKGGNEQFF
TGCGCCAGCAGCCAAGTCGGTAGCGGAAAGGGAGGCAATGAGCAGTTCTTC